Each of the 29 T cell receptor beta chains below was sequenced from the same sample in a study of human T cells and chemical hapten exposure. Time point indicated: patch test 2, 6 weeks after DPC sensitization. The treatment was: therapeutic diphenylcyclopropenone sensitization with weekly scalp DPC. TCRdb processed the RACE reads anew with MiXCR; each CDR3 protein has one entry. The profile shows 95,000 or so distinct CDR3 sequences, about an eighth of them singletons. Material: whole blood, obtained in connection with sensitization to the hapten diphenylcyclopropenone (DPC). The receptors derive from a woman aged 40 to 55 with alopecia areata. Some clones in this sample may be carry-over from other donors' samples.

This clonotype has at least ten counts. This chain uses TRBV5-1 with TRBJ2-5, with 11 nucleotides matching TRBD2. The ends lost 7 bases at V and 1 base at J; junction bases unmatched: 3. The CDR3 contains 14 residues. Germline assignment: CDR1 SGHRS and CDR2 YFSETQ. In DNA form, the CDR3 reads TGCGCCAGCGGACTAGCGGGTCCCCAAGAGACCCAGTACTTC. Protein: CASGLAGPQETQYF.

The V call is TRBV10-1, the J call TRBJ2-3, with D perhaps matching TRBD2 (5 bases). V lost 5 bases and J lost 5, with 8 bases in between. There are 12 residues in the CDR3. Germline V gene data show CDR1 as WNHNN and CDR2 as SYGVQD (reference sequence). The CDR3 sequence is CASSLRGDTQYF. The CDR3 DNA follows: TGCGCCAGCAGTTTACGGGGAGATACGCAGTATTTT.

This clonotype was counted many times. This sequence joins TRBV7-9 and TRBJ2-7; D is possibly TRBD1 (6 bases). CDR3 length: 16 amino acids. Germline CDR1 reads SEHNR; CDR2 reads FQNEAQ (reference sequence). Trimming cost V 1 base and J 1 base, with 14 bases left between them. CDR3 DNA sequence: TGTGCCAGCAGCTTAGTGGTTGGGACACAATCCTACGAGCAGTACTTC. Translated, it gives CASSLVVGTQSYEQYF.

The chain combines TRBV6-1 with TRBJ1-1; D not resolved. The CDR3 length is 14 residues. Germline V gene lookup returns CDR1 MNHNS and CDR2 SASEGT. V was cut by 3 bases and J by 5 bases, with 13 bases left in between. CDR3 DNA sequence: TGTGCCAGCAGTGAGTCCGGGCCATTAACTGAAGCTTTCTTT. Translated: CASSESGPLTEAFF.

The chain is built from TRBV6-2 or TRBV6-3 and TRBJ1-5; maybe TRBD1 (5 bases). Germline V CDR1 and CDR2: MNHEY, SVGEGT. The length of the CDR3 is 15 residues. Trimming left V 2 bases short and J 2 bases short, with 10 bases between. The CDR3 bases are TGTGCCAGCAGTTACGGTGGGGGGGGCAATCAGCCCCAGCATTTT. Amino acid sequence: CASSYGGGGNQPQHF.

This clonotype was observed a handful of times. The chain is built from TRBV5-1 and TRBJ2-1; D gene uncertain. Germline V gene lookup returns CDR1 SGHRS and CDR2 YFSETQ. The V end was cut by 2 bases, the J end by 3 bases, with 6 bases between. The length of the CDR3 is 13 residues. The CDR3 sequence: CASSLISYNEQFF. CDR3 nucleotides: TGCGCCAGCAGCTTAATCAGCTACAATGAGCAGTTCTTC.

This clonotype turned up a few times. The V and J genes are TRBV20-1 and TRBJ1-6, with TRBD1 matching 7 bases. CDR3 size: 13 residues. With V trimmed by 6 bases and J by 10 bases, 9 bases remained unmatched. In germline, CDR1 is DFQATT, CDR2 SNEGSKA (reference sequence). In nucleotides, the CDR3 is TGCAGTGCCCGCAGGGGGGTAGGATCACCCCTCCACTTT. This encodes CSARRGVGSPLHF.

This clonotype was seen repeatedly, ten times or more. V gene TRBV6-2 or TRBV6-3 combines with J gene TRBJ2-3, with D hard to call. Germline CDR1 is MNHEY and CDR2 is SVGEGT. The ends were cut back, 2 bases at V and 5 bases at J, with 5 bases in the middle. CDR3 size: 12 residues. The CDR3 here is CASSYGLDTQYF. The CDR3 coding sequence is TGTGCCAGCAGTTACGGGTTAGATACGCAGTATTTT.

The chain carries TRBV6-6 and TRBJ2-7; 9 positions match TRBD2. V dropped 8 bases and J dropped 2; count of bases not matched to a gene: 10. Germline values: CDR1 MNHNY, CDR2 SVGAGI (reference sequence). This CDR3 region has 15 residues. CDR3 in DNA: TGTGCCAGCGGTCAAAGGACTAGCGACCCCTACGAGCAGTACTTC. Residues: CASGQRTSDPYEQYF.

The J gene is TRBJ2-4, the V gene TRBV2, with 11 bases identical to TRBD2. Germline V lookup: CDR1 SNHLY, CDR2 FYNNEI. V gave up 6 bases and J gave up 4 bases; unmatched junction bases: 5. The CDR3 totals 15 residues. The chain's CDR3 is CASSKGLAVKNIQYF. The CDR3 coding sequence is TGTGCCAGCAGCAAGGGACTAGCGGTAAAAAACATTCAGTACTTC.

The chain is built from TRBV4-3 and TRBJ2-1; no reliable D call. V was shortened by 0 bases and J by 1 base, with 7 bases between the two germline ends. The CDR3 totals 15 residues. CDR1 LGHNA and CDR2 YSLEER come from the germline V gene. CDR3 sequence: CASSQDGFSYNEQFF. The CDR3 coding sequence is TGCGCCAGCAGCCAAGACGGATTTTCCTACAATGAGCAGTTCTTC.

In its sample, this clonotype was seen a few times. CDR3 bases: TGCGCCAGCAGCTTGGACGGCGGAAACACTGAAGCTTTCTTT. Translating gives CASSLDGGNTEAFF. The rearrangement joins TRBV5-1 to TRBJ1-1; D not certain. The CDR3 loop spans 14 amino acids. The V end was cut by 0 bases, the J end by 2 bases, with 8 bases between. Germline V gives CDR1 SGHRS, CDR2 YFSETQ.

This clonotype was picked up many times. The DNA for the CDR3 is TGTGCCATCAGTGAGCGGGACGGTTCCTACGAGCAGTACTTC. This codes for CAISERDGSYEQYF. The chain uses TRBV10-3 and TRBJ2-7; D tentatively fits TRBD1 or TRBD2 (5 bases each). CDR1 and CDR2 from the germline V gene are ENHRY and SYGVKD. The CDR3 runs to 14 residues. Trimming removed 2 bases at V and 1 base at J, with 9 bases between.

The CDR3 DNA follows: TGTGCCAGCAGTTACTCTGGTCTCCCGCCGGATGGCTACACCTTC. Translating gives CASSYSGLPPDGYTF. The chain employs TRBV6-5 and TRBJ1-2, with D uncertain. This CDR3 is built from 15 residues. V dropped 0 bases and J dropped 6 bases, with 14 bases sitting between them. Germline V gene sequence: CDR1 MNHEY, CDR2 SVGAGI.

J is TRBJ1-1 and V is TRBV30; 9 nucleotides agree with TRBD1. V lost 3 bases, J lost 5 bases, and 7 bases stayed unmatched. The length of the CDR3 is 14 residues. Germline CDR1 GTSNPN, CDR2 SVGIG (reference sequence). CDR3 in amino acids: CAWRATGGGTEAFF. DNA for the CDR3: TGTGCCTGGAGGGCGACAGGGGGGGGGACTGAAGCTTTCTTT.

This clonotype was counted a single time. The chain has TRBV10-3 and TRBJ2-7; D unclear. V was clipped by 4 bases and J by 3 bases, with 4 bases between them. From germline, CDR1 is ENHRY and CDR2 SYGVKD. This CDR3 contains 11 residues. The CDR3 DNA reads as TGTGCCATCAGTGTCGACTACGAGCAGTACTTC. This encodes CAISVDYEQYF.

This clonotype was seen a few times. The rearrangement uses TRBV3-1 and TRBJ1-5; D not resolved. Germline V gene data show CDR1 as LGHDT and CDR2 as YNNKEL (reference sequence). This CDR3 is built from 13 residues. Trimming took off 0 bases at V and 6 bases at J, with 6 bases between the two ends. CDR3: CASSQDPGQPQHF. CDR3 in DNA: TGTGCCAGCAGCCAAGATCCTGGTCAGCCCCAGCATTTT.

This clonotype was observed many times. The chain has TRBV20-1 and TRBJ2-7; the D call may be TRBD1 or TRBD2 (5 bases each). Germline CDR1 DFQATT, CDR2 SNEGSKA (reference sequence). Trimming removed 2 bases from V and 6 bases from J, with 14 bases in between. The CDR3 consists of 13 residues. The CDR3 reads CSARPSGSLEQYF. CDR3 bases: TGCAGTGCTAGACCCTCAGGGAGCCTCGAGCAGTACTTC.

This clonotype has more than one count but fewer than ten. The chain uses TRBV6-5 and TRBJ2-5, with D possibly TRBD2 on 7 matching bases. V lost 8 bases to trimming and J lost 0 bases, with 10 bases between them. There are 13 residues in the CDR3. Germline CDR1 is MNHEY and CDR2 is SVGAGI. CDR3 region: CASGRGYQETQYF. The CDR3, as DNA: TGTGCCAGCGGGAGGGGGTACCAAGAGACCCAGTACTTC.

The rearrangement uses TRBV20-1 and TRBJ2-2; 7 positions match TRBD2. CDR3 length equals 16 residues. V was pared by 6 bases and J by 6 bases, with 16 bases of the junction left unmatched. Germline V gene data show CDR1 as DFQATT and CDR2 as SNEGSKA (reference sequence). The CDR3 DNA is TGCAGTGCCAGCCCCTTTGGCGGGAGTATAGCCGGGGAGCTGTTTTTT. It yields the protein CSASPFGGSIAGELFF.

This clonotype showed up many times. The CDR3 DNA follows: TGTGCCAGCAGCTTAGGGATAGCTTACACTGAAGCTTTCTTT. Translated: CASSLGIAYTEAFF. V usage is TRBV7-2 and J usage is TRBJ1-1, with D uncertain. The CDR3 totals 14 residues. Germline V gene data show CDR1 as SGHTA and CDR2 as FQGNSA. V lost 1 base and J lost 3, with 9 bases in between.

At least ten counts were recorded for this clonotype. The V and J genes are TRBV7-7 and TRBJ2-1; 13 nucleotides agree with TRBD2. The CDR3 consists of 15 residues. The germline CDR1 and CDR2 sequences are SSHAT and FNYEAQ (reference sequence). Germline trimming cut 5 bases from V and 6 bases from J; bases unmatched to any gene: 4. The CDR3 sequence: CASSAGTSGTNEQFF. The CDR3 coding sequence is TGTGCCAGCAGCGCCGGGACTAGCGGGACCAATGAGCAGTTCTTC.

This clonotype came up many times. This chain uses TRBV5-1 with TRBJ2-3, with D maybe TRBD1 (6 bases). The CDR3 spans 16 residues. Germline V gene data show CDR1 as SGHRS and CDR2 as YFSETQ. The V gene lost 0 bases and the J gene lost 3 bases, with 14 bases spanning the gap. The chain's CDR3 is CASSLGPTGRTDTQYF. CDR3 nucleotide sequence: TGCGCCAGCAGCTTGGGACCGACAGGCCGGACAGATACGCAGTATTTT. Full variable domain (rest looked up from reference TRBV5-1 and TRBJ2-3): KAGVTQTPRYLIKTRGQQVTLSCSPISGHRSVSWYQQTPGQGLQFLFEYFSETQRNKGNFPGRFSGRQFSNSRSEMNVSTLELGDSALYLCASSLGPTGRTDTQYFGPGTRLTVL.

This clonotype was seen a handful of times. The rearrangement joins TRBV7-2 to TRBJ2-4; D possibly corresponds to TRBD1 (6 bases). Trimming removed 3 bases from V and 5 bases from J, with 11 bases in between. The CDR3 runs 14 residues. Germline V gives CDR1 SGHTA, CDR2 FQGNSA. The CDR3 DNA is TGTGCCAGCAGCTTTGGCAGGGGCGAAAACATTCAGTACTTC. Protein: CASSFGRGENIQYF.

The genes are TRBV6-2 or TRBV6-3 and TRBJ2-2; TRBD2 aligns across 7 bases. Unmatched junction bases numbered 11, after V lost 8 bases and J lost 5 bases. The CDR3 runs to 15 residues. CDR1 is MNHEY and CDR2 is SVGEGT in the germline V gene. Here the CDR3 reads CASLSYAGATGELFF. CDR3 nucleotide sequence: TGTGCCAGCCTTTCTTACGCGGGAGCTACCGGGGAGCTGTTTTTT.

The CDR3 here is CASSLKGNTEAFF. CDR3 DNA: TGTGCCAGCAGTTTAAAGGGGAACACTGAAGCTTTCTTT. The chain links TRBV12-3 or TRBV12-4 to TRBJ1-1; D not certain. The CDR3 runs to 13 residues. The germline V and J ends were trimmed by 2 bases and 1 base, with 5 bases remaining between them.

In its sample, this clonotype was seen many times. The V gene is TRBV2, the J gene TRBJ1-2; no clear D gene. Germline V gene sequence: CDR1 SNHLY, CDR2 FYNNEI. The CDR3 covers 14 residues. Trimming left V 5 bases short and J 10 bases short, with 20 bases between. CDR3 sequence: CASSSVIYGASYTF. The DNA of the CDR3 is TGTGCCAGCAGTTCCGTTATCTACGGAGCCTCCTACACCTTC.

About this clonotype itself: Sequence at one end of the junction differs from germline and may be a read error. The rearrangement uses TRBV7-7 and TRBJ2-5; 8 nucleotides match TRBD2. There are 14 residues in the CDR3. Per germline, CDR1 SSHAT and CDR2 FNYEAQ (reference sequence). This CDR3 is CASSLSGLGATQYF. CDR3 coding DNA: TGTGCTAGCAGCTTATCGGGACTAGGGGCCACCCAGTACTTC.

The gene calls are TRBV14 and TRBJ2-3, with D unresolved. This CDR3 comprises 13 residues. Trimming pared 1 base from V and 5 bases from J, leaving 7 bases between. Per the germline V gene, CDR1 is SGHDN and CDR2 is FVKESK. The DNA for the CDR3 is TGTGCCAGCAGCCAAGTAATGGAAGATACGCAGTATTTT. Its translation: CASSQVMEDTQYF.